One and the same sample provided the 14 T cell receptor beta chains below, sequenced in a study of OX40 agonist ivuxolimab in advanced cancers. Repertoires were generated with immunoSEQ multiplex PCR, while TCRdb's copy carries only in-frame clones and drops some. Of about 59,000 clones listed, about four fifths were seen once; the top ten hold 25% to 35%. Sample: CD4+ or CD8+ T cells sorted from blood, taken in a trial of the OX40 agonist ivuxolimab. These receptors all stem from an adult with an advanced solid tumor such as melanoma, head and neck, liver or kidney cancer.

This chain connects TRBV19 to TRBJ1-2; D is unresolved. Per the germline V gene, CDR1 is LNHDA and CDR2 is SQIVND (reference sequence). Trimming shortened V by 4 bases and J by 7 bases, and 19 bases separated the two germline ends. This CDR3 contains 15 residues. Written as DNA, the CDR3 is TGTGCCAGTAGTACTAAGCCCTGGGCCCTCTCTGGCTACACCTTC. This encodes CASSTKPWALSGYTF.

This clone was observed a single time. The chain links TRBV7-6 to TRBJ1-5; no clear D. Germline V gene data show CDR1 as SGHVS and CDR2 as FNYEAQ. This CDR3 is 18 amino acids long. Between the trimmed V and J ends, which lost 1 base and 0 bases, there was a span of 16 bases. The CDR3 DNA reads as TGTGCCAGCAGCTTAGGAAACCTAGCAGGCCCTAGCAATCAGCCCCAGCATTTT. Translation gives CASSLGNLAGPSNQPQHF.

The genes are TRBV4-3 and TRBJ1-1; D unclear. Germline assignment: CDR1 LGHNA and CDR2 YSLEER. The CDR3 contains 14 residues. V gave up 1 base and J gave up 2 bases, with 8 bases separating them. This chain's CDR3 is CASSQGGPNTEAFF. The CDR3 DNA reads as TGCGCCAGCAGCCAAGGAGGGCCCAACACTGAAGCTTTCTTT.

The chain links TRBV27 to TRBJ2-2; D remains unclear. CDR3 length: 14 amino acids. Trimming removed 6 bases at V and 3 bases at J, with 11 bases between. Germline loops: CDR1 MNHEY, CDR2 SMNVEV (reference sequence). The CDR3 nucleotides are TGTGCCAGCAGGCCTAGGCCGCACACCGGGGAGCTGTTTTTT. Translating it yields CASRPRPHTGELFF.

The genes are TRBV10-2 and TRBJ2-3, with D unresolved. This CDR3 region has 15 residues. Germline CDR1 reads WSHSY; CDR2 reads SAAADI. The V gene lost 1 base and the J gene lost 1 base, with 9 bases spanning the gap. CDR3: CASSELGYGTDTQYF. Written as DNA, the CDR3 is TGCGCCAGCAGTGAGTTAGGGTATGGCACAGATACGCAGTATTTT.

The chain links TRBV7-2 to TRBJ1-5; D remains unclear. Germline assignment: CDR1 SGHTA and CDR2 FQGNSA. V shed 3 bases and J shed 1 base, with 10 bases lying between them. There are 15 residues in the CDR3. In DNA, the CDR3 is TGTGCCAGCAGCTTTACTTCACGGAGCAATCAGCCCCAGCATTTT. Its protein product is CASSFTSRSNQPQHF. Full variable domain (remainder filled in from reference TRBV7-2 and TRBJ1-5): GAGVSQSPSNKVTEKGKDVELRCDPISGHTALYWYRQSLGQGLEFLIYFQGNSAPDKSGLPSDRFSAERTGGSVSTLTIQRTQQEDSAVYLCASSFTSRSNQPQHFGDGTRLSIL.

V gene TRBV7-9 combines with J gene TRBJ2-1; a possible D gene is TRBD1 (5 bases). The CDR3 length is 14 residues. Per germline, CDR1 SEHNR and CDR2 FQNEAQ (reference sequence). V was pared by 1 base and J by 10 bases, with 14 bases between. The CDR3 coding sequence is TGTGCCAGCAGCTTAGGGAACTACCCAGGGGAGCAGTTCTTC. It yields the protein CASSLGNYPGEQFF.

In nucleotides, the CDR3 is TGTGCCAGCAGCTTACCCCTTCGCGCAGGGGTGCGCGAAAAACTGTTTTTT. It is translated as CASSLPLRAGVREKLFF. The chain joins TRBV11-2 to TRBJ1-4, with D tentatively TRBD1 (6 bases). The CDR3 is 17 residues long. Germline V lookup: CDR1 SGHAT, CDR2 FQNNGV. The V and J ends lost 2 bases and 8 bases respectively, with 21 bases between them.

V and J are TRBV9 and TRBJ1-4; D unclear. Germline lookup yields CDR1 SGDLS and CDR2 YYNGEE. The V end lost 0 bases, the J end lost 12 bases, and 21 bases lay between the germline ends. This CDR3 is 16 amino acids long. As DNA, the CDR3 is TGTGCCAGCAGCGTAGGAACCTCCGGGGAGGCCCTGGAACTGTTTTTT. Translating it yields CASSVGTSGEALELFF.

This CDR3 is CSVPRGSSYNEQFF. The DNA for the CDR3 is TGCAGCGTCCCACGGGGGAGCTCCTACAATGAGCAGTTCTTC. The chain links TRBV29-1 to TRBJ2-1, with D tentatively TRBD2 (6 bases). CDR1 and CDR2 from the germline V gene are SQVTM and ANQGSEA. CDR3 length equals 14 residues. V lost 6 bases and J lost 0, with 12 bases in between.

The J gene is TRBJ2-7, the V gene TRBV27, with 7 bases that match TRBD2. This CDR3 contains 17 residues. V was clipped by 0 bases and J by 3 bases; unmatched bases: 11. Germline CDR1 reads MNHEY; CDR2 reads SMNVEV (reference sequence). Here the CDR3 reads CASSLSQDTRGVYEQYF. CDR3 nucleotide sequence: TGTGCCAGCAGTTTATCGCAGGACACCCGGGGGGTCTACGAGCAGTACTTC.

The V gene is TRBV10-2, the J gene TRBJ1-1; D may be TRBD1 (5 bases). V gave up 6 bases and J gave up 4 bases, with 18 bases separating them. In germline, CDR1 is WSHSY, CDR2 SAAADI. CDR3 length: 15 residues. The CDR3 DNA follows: TGCGCCAGCAGCGGGGTTGCCCGGGGGGTCACTGAAGCTTTCTTT. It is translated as CASSGVARGVTEAFF.

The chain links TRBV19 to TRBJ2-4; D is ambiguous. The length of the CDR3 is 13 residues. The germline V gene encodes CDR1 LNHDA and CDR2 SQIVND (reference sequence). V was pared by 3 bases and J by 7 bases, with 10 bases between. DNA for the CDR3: TGTGCCAGTAGTATTACCGGGCGGAACATTCAGTACTTC. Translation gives CASSITGRNIQYF.

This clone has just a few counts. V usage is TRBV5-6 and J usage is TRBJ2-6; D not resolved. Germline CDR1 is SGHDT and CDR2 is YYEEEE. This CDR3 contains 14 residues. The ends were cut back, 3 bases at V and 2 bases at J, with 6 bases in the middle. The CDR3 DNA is TGTGCCAGCAGCTCCTGGGCTGGGGCCAACGTCCTGACTTTC. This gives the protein CASSSWAGANVLTF.